This TCR beta chain appears in the sequencing data of a study of response to subunit inactivated influenza vaccine. Overall study results and limits: The authors suggested that few new T cells are recruited per seasonal influenza vaccination.

Germline lookup yields CDR1 MNHNS and CDR2 SASEGT. The CDR3 consists of 14 residues. The junction had 7 bases not matched to a gene; V was cut back by 5 bases and J by 7 bases. TCRdb used MiXCR to reprocess the RT-PCR reads, holding one entry per CDR3 protein. The profile shows about 540,000 distinct CDR3 sequences, roughly 25% of them singletons. This clonotype was seen a few times. The antigen is not known. The same sample was also used in a study of T cells expressing NK-cell markers. That source notes: Researchers built TCR beta cDNA using 5'RACE template switching with UMIs. The authors derived TCR beta repertoires from sorted CD3+CD56+NKG2C+, CD3+CD56+NKG2C- and CD3+CD56-NKG2C+ T cells. Among the eight sequenced donors, seven tested HCMV-seropositive and one tested seronegative. Four of the donors also had these clonotypes leading their CD3+CD56-NKG2C+ fraction.

The TCR was taken from a man in his fifties who received an inactivated influenza vaccine. The chain links TRBV6-1 to TRBJ2-7; 11 positions agree with TRBD2. The material sequenced was CD4+ T cells sorted from PBMCs, taken roughly 12 days after vaccination. CDR3 in amino acids: CASSPTSGSWEQYF. CDR3 coding DNA: TGTGCCAGCAGTCCCACTAGCGGGAGTTGGGAGCAGTACTTC.